This T cell receptor beta chain was identified in a study of long-term antiretroviral therapy in people with HIV. Overall study: The earliest samples predate the 2015 immediate-ART recommendation by about a decade. Study outcomes and limitations: The clones with expansion before ART were dominant in the repertoire at all time points. Repertoires from HIV showed CDR3 length ranges narrower than those of controls.

The run of the v3.0 immunoSEQ assay was at survey level. Generated by immunoSEQ multiplex PCR, the TCRdb table keeps only in-frame clones and is missing some. The sample includes 20,000 or so clones, 79% seen only once; the top ten take around 6%. The germline V gene has CDR1 PRHDT and CDR2 FYEKMQ (reference sequence). The germline V and J ends were trimmed by 1 base and 4 bases, with 14 bases remaining between them. This CDR3 has 16 residues. For this clone: Its antigen is still unknown.

This chain connects TRBV13 to TRBJ2-1; D could derive from TRBD1 or TRBD2 (5 bases each). The TCR was taken from a man aged 18-30 years with HIV. The sequencing here drew on unsorted PBMCs, taken at the start of antiretroviral therapy, before treatment. The CDR3 bases are TGTGCCAGCAGCTTAGCCCGGGACGGACCATACAATGAGCAGTTCTTC. Amino acids: CASSLARDGPYNEQFF.